This record concerns one TCR beta chain sequence. As yet, its antigen is unknown. The sample belongs to a study of shared clonotypes between healthy human individuals. Some clones are missing from TCRdb's copy, which holds only in-frame ones; the method was immunoSEQ multiplex PCR. There are about 1.5 million clones in the sample; 95% to 99% occur only once, and about 0.4% lies in the top ten. Study-level findings and limits: Generally, estimated richness proved larger in naive subsets than it did in memory subsets.

V was pared by 4 bases and J by 0 bases, with 10 bases between. In germline, CDR1 is ENHRY, CDR2 SYGVKD. The CDR3 contains 15 residues. The sequenced sample consisted of naive CD4+ T cells sorted from blood. As to subset: CD45RA+ positively selected. This sequence was found in a man aged 25 to 45 in good health. The V gene is TRBV10-3, the J gene TRBJ1-5; D is unclear. CDR3 protein: CAISGGRNSNQPQHF. The DNA of the CDR3 is TGTGCCATCAGTGGAGGTAGAAATAGCAATCAGCCCCAGCATTTT.